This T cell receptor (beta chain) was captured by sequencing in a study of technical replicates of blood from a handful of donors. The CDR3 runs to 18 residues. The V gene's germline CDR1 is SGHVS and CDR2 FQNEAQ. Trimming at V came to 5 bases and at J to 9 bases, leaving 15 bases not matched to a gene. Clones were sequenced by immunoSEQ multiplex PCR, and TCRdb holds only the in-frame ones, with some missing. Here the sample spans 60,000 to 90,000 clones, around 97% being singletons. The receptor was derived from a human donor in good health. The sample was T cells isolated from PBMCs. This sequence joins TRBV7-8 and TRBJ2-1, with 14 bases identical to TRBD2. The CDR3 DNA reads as TGTGCCAGCAGCCCGGGACTAGCGGGAGTGAGGGCAATCAGTGAGCAGTTCTTC. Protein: CASSPGLAGVRAISEQFF.